Sequencing of this T cell receptor (beta chain) was carried out in a study of T-cell reconstitution after alpha-beta-depleted transplantation in children. Overall study results and limits: Expanded graft clones, several hundred of them, were reportedly the source of alpha-beta T cells about two months after transplant. Fresh T-cell production supplied most of the T-cell counts and diversity seen one year after transplant.

For TCRbeta, the library was prepared with unique molecular identifiers. Each CDR3 protein gets one entry after TCRdb re-called the PCR reads with MiXCR. The data hold under 300,000 distinct CDR3 sequences, with 11% observed a single time. This clonotype was seen ten or more times. Its target is not known. The material was peripheral blood, obtained 180 days after TCRalphabeta/CD19-depleted stem cell transplant. The sequence derives from a male patient between 2 and 10 years old who had a stem cell transplant for chronic granulomatous disease, so the T cells may come from the graft donor.

The CDR3 DNA is TGTGCCAGCAGTCCACGCGGGACAGCTTACAACAATGAGCAGTTCTTC. It is translated as CASSPRGTAYNNEQFF. The chain uses TRBV27 and TRBJ2-1, with a weak D call TRBD1 (7 bases). CDR1 and CDR2 (germline): MNHEY, SMNVEV (reference sequence). This CDR3 is built from 16 residues. V was cut by 5 bases and J by 5 bases, with 19 bases left in between.